The 10 T cell receptor beta chains given below trace back to one sample, sequenced in a study of CD8 T cells in ankylosing spondylitis. Study-wide findings and caveats: Characteristic, it appeared, of ankylosing spondylitis blood was a TCR beta motif of roughly 8 highly homologous variants.

These TCRs are of unknown antigen specificity. TCRdb redid the calling of the 5' RACE reads with MiXCR, one entry per CDR3 protein. The data show about 340,000 distinct CDR3 sequences, approximately 8% seen once. Specimen: blood, either unsorted or a sorted T cell fraction (not recorded which). These receptors came from a male donor with ankylosing spondylitis.

This clonotype was seen at least ten times. The rearrangement uses TRBV12-3 or TRBV12-4 and TRBJ2-5; D tentatively reads TRBD1 or TRBD2 (5 bases each). Trimming took 5 bases from V and 2 from J, leaving 18 bases between them. The CDR3 loop spans 16 amino acids. The DNA for the CDR3 is TGTGCCAGCAGTACCAACTACCGGGACGTACAAGAGACCCAGTACTTC. Its protein is CASSTNYRDVQETQYF.

This clonotype was observed a few times. The genes are TRBV2 and TRBJ2-6, with D possibly being TRBD1 (6 bases). Germline values: CDR1 SNHLY, CDR2 FYNNEI. V was pared by 2 bases and J by 0 bases, with 8 bases between. The CDR3 has 16 amino acids. This CDR3 is CASSEIRGSGANVLTF. As DNA, the CDR3 is TGTGCCAGCAGTGAAATCAGGGGCTCTGGGGCCAACGTCCTGACTTTC.

In its sample, this clonotype was seen many times. The chain recombines TRBV12-3 or TRBV12-4 with TRBJ1-1, with unresolved D. The CDR3 length is 14 residues. V lost 5 bases and J lost 3, with 13 bases in between. The CDR3 sequence: CASSLHIQDTEAFF. The DNA of the CDR3 is TGTGCCAGCAGTCTACATATTCAGGACACTGAAGCTTTCTTT.

This chain uses TRBV3-1 with TRBJ2-1; perhaps D is TRBD1 or TRBD2 (5 bases each). Trimming pared 2 bases from V and 6 bases from J, leaving 14 bases between. The CDR3 is 15 residues long. Germline V gene sequence: CDR1 LGHDT, CDR2 YNNKEL (reference sequence). The CDR3 is CASSQWGSLANEQFF. The CDR3 DNA reads as TGTGCCAGCAGCCAATGGGGGTCTCTGGCCAATGAGCAGTTCTTC.

This clonotype was observed a handful of times. The genes are TRBV29-1 and TRBJ1-5; 9 bases line up with TRBD1. The germline gives CDR1 SQVTM, CDR2 ANQGSEA. V gave up 7 bases and J gave up 6 bases; unmatched junction bases: 7. This CDR3 region has 13 residues. The CDR3 reads CSASQGAGQPQHF. The CDR3 DNA sequence: TGCAGCGCTTCACAGGGGGCAGGTCAGCCCCAGCATTTT.

This clonotype showed up just a few times. The chain has TRBV20-1 and TRBJ2-7, with 15 bases that match TRBD2. This CDR3 has 18 residues. Per germline, CDR1 DFQATT and CDR2 SNEGSKA (reference sequence). Trimming cost V 6 bases and J 4 bases; bases outside gene matches: 16. DNA of the CDR3: TGCAGTGCCTCCCCCGTAGGGACTAGCGGGAGGAAAAGGTACGAGCAGTACTTC. Translating gives CSASPVGTSGRKRYEQYF.

There are many counts of this clonotype. The chain is built from TRBV5-1 and TRBJ2-3, with TRBD1 matching over 9 bases. Germline V CDR1 and CDR2: SGHRS, YFSETQ. The CDR3 loop spans 16 amino acids. V shed 4 bases and J 3 bases; nucleotides not matched to a gene: 9. CDR3 sequence reads: CASSLLGGQGTDTQYF. The CDR3 bases are TGCGCCAGCAGCCTGCTCGGGGGACAGGGTACAGATACGCAGTATTTT.

The table lists this clonotype with a few counts. This chain links TRBV7-9 with TRBJ2-2; D remains ambiguous. The CDR3 has 15 residues. CDR1 is SEHNR, CDR2 FQNEAQ, per germline (reference sequence). Trimming shortened V by 5 bases and J by 0 bases, and 10 bases separated the two germline ends. Here the CDR3 reads CASSPRSPNTGELFF. The CDR3 DNA reads as TGTGCCAGCAGCCCCCGAAGCCCGAACACCGGGGAGCTGTTTTTT. Combining the CDR3 with reference TRBV7-9 and TRBJ2-2 gives the whole variable domain DTGVSQNPRHKITKRGQNVTFRCDPISEHNRLYWYRQTLGQGPEFLTYFQNEAQLEKSRLLSDRFSAERPKGSFSTLEIQRTEQGDSAMYLCASSPRSPNTGELFFGEGSRLTVL.

This clonotype was counted between two and nine times. The rearrangement uses TRBV7-2 and TRBJ2-1; 10 nucleotides agree with TRBD2. The CDR3 length is 15 residues. Losses at the gene ends were 6 bases for V and 9 bases for J; bases not matched to a gene: 11. Germline V gene sequence: CDR1 SGHTA, CDR2 FQGNSA. DNA of the CDR3: TGTGCCAGCAGTACTTCTCTAGCGGGAGTGGTTGAGCAGTTCTTC. Its translation: CASSTSLAGVVEQFF.

This chain joins TRBV28 and TRBJ2-5; D remains unclear. Germline CDR1 and CDR2: MDHEN and SYDVKM. The CDR3 extends over 14 amino acids. The ends were cut back, 6 bases at V and 2 bases at J, with 13 bases in the middle. The CDR3 DNA follows: TGTGCCAGCAGCCCAAGGACCTCTCAAGAGACCCAGTACTTC. Amino acid sequence: CASSPRTSQETQYF.